This TCR beta chain was found in a study of Ad26.COV2.S vaccination and SARS-CoV-2 variants. Study details: By the intramuscular route, Ad26.COV2.S was given once, or twice 56 days apart.

Treatment reported: some 19 received Ad26.COV2.S at low or high dose, single or two shots; 5 received placebo; per-sample allocation not given. Samples analyzed were those drawn on day 63 after the first vaccine or placebo injection. Boston provided a donor who was an adult aged 18-55 years. Study findings and constraints: Participants in the vaccine arm had higher spike-specific TCR breadth; placebo recipients had lower.

The assay was immunoSEQ multiplex PCR, and TCRdb's table has in-frame clones only and misses some. Here the sample spans about 440,000 clones, roughly 91% being singletons. In the case of this clone: Its specificity is not known.

CDR1 and CDR2 from the germline V gene are SGHDT and YYEEEE. V dropped 5 bases and J dropped 7 bases, with 21 bases sitting between them. This CDR3 spans 15 amino acids. The receptor's source is a person aged 18-65 years who received the Ad26.COV2.S COVID-19 vaccine or a placebo. Sequenced material: peripheral blood, taken in a trial of Ad26.COV2.S vaccine versus placebo. The chain couples TRBV5-6 to TRBJ2-5; D assignment may be TRBD1 or TRBD2 (5 bases each). This chain's CDR3 is CASSRNPGTGGTQYF. DNA for the CDR3: TGTGCCAGCAGTCGGAACCCGGGGACCGGCGGGACCCAGTACTTC. The full variable domain, rest sourced from reference TRBV5-6 and TRBJ2-5, is DAGVTQSPTHLIKTRGQQVTLRCSPKSGHDTVSWYQQALGQGPQFIFQYYEEEERQRGNFPDRFSGHQFPNYSSELNVNALLLGDSALYLCASSRNPGTGGTQYFGPGTRLLVL.